This TCR beta chain was captured by sequencing in a study of shared clonotypes between healthy human individuals. Study conclusions and caveats: Naive subsets, compared against memory subsets, generally had larger estimated richness values.

Several immunoSEQ 96-well plates shared each subset's DNA, each plate a replicate. TCRdb keeps only in-frame clones here, not all; method: immunoSEQ multiplex PCR. The data show about 2.3 million clones, with just over 90% seen just once and roughly 0.36% held by the top ten. A remark on this clone: The target antigen is unknown. Distinct nucleotide sequences in the sample also encode this CDR3.

The CDR3 totals 14 residues. Between the trimmed V and J ends, which lost 1 base and 1 base, there was a span of 8 bases. The germline V gene has CDR1 SGHTA and CDR2 FQGNSA. This receptor was obtained from a young man in good health. Some clones in this sample may be carry-over from other donors' samples. Sequenced sample: naive CD4+ T cells from PBMCs. Subset of the sample: CD45RA+ positively selected. V usage is TRBV7-2 and J usage is TRBJ2-7; no definite D call. DNA of the CDR3: TGTGCCAGCAGCTTAGGACGAGGTTCCTACGAGCAGTACTTC. Its protein product is CASSLGRGSYEQYF.